The source of this TCR beta chain is a study of identical twins. V lost 3 bases to trimming and J lost 4 bases, with 7 bases between them. CDR3 length equals 13 residues. A universal primer binding site was introduced by template switching. The final cDNA contained unique molecular identifiers. Via MiXCR, TCRdb re-called the 5' RACE reads, giving one row per CDR3 protein. The sample lists some 710,000 distinct CDR3 sequences, approximately 6.1% occurring once. Study-level points and caveats: For cord blood, abundant beta clonotypes had fewer insertions, unlike memory repertoires, which showed none. Surplus twin overlap in beta out-of-frame sequences was less pronounced.

At least ten counts were recorded for this clonotype. What it binds is not known. This sequence joins TRBV12-3 or TRBV12-4 and TRBJ2-4; D remains unclear. The source is a man between 18 and 29 years old in good health. The sample was naive T cells sorted from blood. The CDR3 sequence: CASSFGSKNIQYF. In nucleotides, the CDR3 is TGTGCCAGCAGTTTCGGCTCTAAAAACATTCAGTACTTC.